These 6 T cell receptor beta chains came from one sample sequenced in a study of blood T cells in healthy people across ages. Through a sample-barcoded 5' primer and a J-beta primer mix, a second PCR was run for roughly 6 to 12 cycles. TCRdb redid the calling of the 5' RACE reads with MiXCR, one entry per CDR3 protein. Counted here are 870,000 or so distinct CDR3 sequences, less than 35% occurring once; the ten biggest clones make up around 16%. The sequenced sample was blood. Receptors were obtained from a woman older than 75 in good health.

On this clonotype itself: In this CDR3 the conserved last residue, phenylalanine or tryptophan, is missing, so a read error is likely. The chain employs TRBV30 and TRBJ1-1; 10 positions match TRBD1. Germline CDR1 GTSNPN, CDR2 SVGIG (reference sequence). The CDR3 loop spans 15 amino acids. V was clipped by 1 base and J by 2 bases; unmatched bases: 4. The CDR3 loop is CAWSARDRGNTEAFV. In DNA, the CDR3 is TGTGCCTGGAGTGCTCGGGACAGGGGAAACACTGAAGCTTTCGTT.

Turning to this clonotype: A read error is possible here, since a much larger clone lies one base away. J is TRBJ1-2 and V is TRBV7-2; D gene ambiguous. With 0 bases removed from V and 2 bases from J, the gap between germline ends came to 13 bases. The CDR3 is made up of 16 amino acids. CDR1 and CDR2 (germline): SGHTA, FQGNSA. In nucleotides, the CDR3 is TGTGCCAGCAGCTTAGCGTGGAACAGTGGGAACTATGGCTACACCTTC. Translated, it gives CASSLAWNSGNYGYTF. The full variable domain, in which reference TRBV7-2 and TRBJ1-2 provide the parts outside the CDR3, is GAGVSQSPSNKVTEKGKDVELRCDPISGHTALYWYRQSLGQGLEFLIYFQGNSAPDKSGLPSDRFSAERTGGSVSTLTIQRTQQEDSAVYLCASSLAWNSGNYGYTFGSGTRLTVV.

This clonotype was picked up many times. The genes are TRBV28 and TRBJ2-7, with a tentative D call TRBD2 (6 bases). The V gene's germline CDR1 is MDHEN and CDR2 SYDVKM. CDR3 length: 18 amino acids. The germline V and J ends were trimmed by 2 bases and 3 bases, with 23 bases remaining between them. DNA of the CDR3: TGTGCCAGCAGTTTACCCGGAGGGGACCTAAGCGTAAACTACGAGCAGTACTTC. It encodes CASSLPGGDLSVNYEQYF.

Notes on this clonotype: An end of the junction differs from the germline gene, which may be a read error. V gene TRBV20-1 combines with J gene TRBJ1-5; D is uncertain. Germline V gene data show CDR1 as DFQATT and CDR2 as SNEGSKA (reference sequence). The length of the CDR3 is 12 residues. The CDR3 is CSATYSDQPQHF. The CDR3 nucleotides are TGCAGTGCTACATATAGCGATCAGCCCCAGCATTTT.

This clonotype has just a few counts. The chain is built from TRBV11-1 and TRBJ2-1, with D unresolved. Looked up from germline, CDR1 is SGHAT and CDR2 is FQDESV (reference sequence). Trimming took 5 bases from V and 0 from J, leaving 20 bases between them. The CDR3 runs to 18 residues. The CDR3 nucleotides are TGTGCCAGCAGCCCCAACCTCCCCGGCGGTAGCTCCTACAATGAGCAGTTCTTC. Its protein is CASSPNLPGGSSYNEQFF.

The chain links TRBV20-1 to TRBJ1-6; perhaps TRBD1 as D (6 bases). The V gene's germline CDR1 is DFQATT and CDR2 SNEGSKA (reference sequence). With 6 bases removed from V and 0 bases from J, the gap between germline ends came to 18 bases. This CDR3 is 17 amino acids long. The CDR3 coding sequence is TGCAGTGCCGAAAGGAGGGGGAGCCGCTCCTATAATTCACCCCTCCACTTT. Encoded protein: CSAERRGSRSYNSPLHF.